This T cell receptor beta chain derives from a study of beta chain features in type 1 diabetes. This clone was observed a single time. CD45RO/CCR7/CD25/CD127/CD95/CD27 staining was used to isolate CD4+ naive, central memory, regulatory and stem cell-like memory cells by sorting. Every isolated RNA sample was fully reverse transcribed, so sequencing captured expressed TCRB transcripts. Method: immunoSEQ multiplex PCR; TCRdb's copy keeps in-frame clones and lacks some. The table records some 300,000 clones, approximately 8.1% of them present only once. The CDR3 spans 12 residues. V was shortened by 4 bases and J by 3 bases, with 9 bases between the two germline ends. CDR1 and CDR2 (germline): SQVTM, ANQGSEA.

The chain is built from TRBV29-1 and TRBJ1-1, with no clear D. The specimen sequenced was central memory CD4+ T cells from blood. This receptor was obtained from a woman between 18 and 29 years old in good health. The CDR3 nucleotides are TGCAGCGTTGCCAGACTTGACACTGAAGCTTTCTTT. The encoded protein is CSVARLDTEAFF.